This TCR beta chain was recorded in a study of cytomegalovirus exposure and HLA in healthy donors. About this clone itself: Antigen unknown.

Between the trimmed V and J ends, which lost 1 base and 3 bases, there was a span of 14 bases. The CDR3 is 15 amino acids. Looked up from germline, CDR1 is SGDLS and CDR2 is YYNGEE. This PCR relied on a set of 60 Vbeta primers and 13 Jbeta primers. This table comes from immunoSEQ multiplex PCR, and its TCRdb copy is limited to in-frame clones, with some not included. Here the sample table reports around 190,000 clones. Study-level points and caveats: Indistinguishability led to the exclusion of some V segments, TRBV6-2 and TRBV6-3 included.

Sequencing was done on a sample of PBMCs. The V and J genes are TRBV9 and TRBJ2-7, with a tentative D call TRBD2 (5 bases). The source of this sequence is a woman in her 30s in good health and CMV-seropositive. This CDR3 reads CASSVSPSFVYEQYF. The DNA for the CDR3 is TGTGCCAGCAGCGTATCCCCTAGCTTTGTCTACGAGCAGTACTTC.